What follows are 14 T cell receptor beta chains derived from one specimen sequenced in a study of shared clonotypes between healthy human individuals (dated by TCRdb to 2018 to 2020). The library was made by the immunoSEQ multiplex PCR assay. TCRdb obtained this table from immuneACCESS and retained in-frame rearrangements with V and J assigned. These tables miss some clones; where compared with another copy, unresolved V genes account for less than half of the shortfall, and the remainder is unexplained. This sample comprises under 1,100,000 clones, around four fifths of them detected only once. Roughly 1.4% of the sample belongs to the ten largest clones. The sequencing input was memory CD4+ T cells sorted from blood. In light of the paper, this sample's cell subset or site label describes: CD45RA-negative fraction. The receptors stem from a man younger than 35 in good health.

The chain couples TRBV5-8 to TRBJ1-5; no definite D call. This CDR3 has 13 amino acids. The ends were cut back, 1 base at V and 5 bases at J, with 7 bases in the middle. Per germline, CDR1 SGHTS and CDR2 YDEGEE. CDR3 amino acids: CASSLTIDQPQHF. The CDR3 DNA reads TGTGCCAGCAGCTTGACAATCGATCAGCCCCAGCATTTT. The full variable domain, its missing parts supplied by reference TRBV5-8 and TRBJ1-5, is EAGVTQSPTHLIKTRGQQATLRCSPISGHTSVYWYQQALGLGLQFLLWYDEGEERNRGNFPPRFSGRQFPNYSSELNVNALELEDSALYLCASSLTIDQPQHFGDGTRLSIL.

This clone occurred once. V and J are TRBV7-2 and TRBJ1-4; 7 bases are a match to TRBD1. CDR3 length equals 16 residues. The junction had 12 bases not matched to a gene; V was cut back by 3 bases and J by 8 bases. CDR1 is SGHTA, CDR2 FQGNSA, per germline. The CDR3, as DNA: TGTGCCAGCAGCTTGGACAGGTTTGATGGTGGGGAAAAACTGTTTTTT. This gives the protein CASSLDRFDGGEKLFF. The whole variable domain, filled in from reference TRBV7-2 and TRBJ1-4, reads GAGVSQSPSNKVTEKGKDVELRCDPISGHTALYWYRQSLGQGLEFLIYFQGNSAPDKSGLPSDRFSAERTGGSVSTLTIQRTQQEDSAVYLCASSLDRFDGGEKLFFGSGTQLSVL.

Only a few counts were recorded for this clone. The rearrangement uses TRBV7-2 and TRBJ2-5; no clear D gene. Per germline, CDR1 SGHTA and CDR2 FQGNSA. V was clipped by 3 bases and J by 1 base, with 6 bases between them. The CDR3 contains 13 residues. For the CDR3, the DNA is TGTGCCAGCAGCTTGCAGTTCCAAGAGACCCAGTACTTC. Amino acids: CASSLQFQETQYF.

The CDR3 loop is CAWSFRAGADTQYF. CDR3 DNA sequence: TGTGCCTGGAGTTTTAGGGCGGGGGCAGATACGCAGTATTTT. The gene calls are TRBV30 and TRBJ2-3, with TRBD2 identical over 7 bases. CDR1 and CDR2 from the germline V gene are GTSNPN and SVGIG (reference sequence). The CDR3 sequence is 14 residues long. With 2 bases clipped from V and 4 bases from J, the junction kept 6 bases outside the gene matches.

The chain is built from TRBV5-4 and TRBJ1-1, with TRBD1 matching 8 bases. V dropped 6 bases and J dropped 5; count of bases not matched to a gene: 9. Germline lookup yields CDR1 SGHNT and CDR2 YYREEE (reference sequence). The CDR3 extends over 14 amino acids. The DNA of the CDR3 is TGTGCCAGCAACCAAGACAGGGGACGAACTGAAGCTTTCTTT. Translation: CASNQDRGRTEAFF.

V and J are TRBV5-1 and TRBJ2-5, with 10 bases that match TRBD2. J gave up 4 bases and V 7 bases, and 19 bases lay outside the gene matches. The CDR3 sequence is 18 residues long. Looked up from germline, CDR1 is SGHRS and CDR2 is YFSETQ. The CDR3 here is CASRRLSSSGRSPETQYF. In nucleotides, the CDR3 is TGCGCCAGCCGTAGACTATCTTCTAGCGGGAGATCCCCAGAGACCCAGTACTTC. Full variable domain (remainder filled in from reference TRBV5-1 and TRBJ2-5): KAGVTQTPRYLIKTRGQQVTLSCSPISGHRSVSWYQQTPGQGLQFLFEYFSETQRNKGNFPGRFSGRQFSNSRSEMNVSTLELGDSALYLCASRRLSSSGRSPETQYFGPGTRLLVL.

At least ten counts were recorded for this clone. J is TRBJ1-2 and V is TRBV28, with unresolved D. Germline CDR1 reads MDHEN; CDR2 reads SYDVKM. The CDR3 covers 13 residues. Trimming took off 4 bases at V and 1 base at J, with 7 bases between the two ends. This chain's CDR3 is CASSSRGNYGYTF. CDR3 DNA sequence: TGTGCCAGCAGTTCCCGGGGTAACTATGGCTACACCTTC.

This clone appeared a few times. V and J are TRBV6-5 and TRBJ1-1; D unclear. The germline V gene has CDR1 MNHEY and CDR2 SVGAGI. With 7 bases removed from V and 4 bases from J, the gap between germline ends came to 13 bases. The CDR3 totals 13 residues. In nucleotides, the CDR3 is TGTGCCAGCACCCCCCCTGGGTTCACTGAAGCTTTCTTT. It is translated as CASTPPGFTEAFF.

CDR3 DNA sequence: TGTGCCAGCAGTGCTCCCTCCTACGAGCAGTACTTC. This translates into CASSAPSYEQYF. V gene TRBV6-1 combines with J gene TRBJ2-7; D remains ambiguous. This CDR3 is built from 12 residues. Per germline, CDR1 MNHNS and CDR2 SASEGT. The V end lost 4 bases, the J end lost 0 bases, and 4 bases lay between the germline ends.

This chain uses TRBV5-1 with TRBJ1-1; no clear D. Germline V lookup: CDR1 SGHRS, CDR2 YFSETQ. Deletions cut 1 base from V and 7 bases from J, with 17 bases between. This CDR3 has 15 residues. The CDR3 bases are TGCGCCAGCAGCTTGAACGACCCGAGTGGTGATGAAGCTTTCTTT. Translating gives CASSLNDPSGDEAFF.

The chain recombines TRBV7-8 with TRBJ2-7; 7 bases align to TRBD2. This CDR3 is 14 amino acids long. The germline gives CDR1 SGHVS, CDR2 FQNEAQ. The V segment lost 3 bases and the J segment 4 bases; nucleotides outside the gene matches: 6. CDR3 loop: CASSLAGVSYEQYF. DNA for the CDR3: TGTGCCAGCAGCTTGGCGGGGGTTTCGTACGAGCAGTACTTC.

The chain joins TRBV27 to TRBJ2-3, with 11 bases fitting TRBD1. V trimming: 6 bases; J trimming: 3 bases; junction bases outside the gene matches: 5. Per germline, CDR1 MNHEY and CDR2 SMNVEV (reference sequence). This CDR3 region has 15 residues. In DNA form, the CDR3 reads TGTGCCAGCAGCCCGGGACAGGGGGAAACAGATACGCAGTATTTT. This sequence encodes CASSPGQGETDTQYF.

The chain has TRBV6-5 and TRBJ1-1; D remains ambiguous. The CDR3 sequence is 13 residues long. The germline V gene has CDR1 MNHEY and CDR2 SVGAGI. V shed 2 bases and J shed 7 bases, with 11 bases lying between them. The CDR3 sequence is CASSYTPGSEAFF. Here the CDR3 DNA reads TGTGCCAGCAGTTACACCCCAGGAAGTGAAGCTTTCTTT.

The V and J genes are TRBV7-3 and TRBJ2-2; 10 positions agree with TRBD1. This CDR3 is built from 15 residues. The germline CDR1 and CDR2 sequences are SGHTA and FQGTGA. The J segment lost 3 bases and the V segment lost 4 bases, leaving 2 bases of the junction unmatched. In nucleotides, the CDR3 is TGTGCCAGCAGCTCCGGGACAGGGGACACCGGGGAGCTGTTTTTT. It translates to CASSSGTGDTGELFF.